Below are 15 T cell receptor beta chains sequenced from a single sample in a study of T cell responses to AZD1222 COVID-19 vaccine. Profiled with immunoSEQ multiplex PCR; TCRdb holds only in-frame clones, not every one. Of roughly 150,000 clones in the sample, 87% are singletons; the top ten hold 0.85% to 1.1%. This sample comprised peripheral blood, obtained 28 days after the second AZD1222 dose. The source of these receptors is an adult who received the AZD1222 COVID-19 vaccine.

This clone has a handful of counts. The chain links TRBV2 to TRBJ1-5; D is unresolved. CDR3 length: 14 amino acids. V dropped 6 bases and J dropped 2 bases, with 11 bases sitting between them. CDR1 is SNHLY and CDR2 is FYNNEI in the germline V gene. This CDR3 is CASSGITGNQPQHF. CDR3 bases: TGTGCCAGCAGCGGAATAACGGGCAATCAGCCCCAGCATTTT.

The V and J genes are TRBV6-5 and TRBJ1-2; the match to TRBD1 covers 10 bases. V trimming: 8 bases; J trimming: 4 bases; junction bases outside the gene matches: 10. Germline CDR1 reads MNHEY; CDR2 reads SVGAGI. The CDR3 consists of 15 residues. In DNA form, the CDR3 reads TGTGCCAGCCAAGAAAGACGGGACAGGGGCTATGGCTACACCTTC. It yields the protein CASQERRDRGYGYTF.

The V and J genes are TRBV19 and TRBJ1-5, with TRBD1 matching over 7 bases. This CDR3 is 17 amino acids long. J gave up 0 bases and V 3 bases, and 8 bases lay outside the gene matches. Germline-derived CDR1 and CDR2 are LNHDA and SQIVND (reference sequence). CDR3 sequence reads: CASSIGDRVYSNQPQHF. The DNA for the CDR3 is TGTGCCAGTAGTATTGGGGACAGAGTATATAGCAATCAGCCCCAGCATTTT.

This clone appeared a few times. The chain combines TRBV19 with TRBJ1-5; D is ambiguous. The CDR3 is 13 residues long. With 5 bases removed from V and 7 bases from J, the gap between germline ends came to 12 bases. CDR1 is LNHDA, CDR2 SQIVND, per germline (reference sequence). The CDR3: CASSQQQRQPQHF. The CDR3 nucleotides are TGTGCCAGTAGTCAACAGCAAAGACAGCCCCAGCATTTT.

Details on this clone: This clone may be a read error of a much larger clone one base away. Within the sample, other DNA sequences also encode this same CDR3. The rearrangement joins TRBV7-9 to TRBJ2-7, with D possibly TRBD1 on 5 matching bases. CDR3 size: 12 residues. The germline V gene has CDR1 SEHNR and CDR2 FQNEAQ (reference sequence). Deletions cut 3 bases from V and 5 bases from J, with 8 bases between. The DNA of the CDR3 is TGTGCCAGCAGCTTGGGCAGGGACGAGCAGTACTTC. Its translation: CASSLGRDEQYF.

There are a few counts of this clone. CDR3 amino acids: CASSLEVVAGGAFF. The CDR3 nucleotides read TGTGCCAGCAGCTTAGAAGTAGTGGCAGGTGGCGCTTTCTTT. The chain carries TRBV7-9 and TRBJ1-1, with D unresolved. Germline lookup yields CDR1 SEHNR and CDR2 FQNEAQ (reference sequence). V lost 1 base, J lost 11 bases, and 17 bases lay in between. CDR3 size: 14 residues.

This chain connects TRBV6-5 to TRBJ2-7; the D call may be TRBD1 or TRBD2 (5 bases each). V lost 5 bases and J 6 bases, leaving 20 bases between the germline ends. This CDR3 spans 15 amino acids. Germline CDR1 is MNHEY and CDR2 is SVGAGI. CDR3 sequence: CASSPPGRAPLEQYF. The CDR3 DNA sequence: TGTGCCAGCAGTCCCCCGGGACGGGCCCCGCTCGAGCAGTACTTC.

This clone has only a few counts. The CDR3 DNA sequence: TGTGCCAGCAGCCAAGTTGGTGAGACCCCATCTGTCTACGAGCAGTACTTC. It codes for CASSQVGETPSVYEQYF. The gene calls are TRBV4-2 and TRBJ2-7; D is unclear. The germline CDR1 and CDR2 sequences are LGHNA and YNFKEQ. The CDR3 has 17 residues. V lost 1 base and J 3 bases, leaving 19 bases between the germline ends.

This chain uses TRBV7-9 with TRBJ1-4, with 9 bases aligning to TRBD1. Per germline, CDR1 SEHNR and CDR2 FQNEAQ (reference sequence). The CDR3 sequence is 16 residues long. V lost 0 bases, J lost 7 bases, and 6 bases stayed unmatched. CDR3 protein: CASSLASGQGAEKLFF. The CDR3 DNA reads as TGTGCCAGCAGCTTAGCCTCGGGACAGGGTGCTGAAAAACTGTTTTTT. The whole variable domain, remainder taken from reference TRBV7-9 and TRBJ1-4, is DTGVSQNPRHKITKRGQNVTFRCDPISEHNRLYWYRQTLGQGPEFLTYFQNEAQLEKSRLLSDRFSAERPKGSFSTLEIQRTEQGDSAMYLCASSLASGQGAEKLFFGSGTQLSVL.

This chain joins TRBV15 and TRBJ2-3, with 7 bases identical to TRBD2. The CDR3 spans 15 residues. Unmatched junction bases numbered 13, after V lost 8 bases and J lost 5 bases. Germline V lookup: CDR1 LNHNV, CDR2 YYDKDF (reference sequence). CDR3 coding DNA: TGTGCCACCTCCCCCCGAGCTAGCGGCCTAGATACGCAGTATTTT. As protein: CATSPRASGLDTQYF.

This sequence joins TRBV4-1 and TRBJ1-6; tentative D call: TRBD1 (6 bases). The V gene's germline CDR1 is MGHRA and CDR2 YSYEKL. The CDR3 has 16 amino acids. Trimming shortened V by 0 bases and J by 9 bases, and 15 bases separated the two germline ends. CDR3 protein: CASSQESWGGASPLHF. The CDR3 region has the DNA TGCGCCAGCAGCCAAGAGTCCTGGGGGGGGGCTTCACCCCTCCACTTT.

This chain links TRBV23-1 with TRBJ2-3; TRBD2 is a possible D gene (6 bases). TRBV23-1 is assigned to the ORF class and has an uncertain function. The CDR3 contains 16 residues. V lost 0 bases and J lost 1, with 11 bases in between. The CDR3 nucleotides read TGCGCCAGCAGTCAATCGATCCAGCGGGGCACAGATACGCAGTATTTT. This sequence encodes CASSQSIQRGTDTQYF.

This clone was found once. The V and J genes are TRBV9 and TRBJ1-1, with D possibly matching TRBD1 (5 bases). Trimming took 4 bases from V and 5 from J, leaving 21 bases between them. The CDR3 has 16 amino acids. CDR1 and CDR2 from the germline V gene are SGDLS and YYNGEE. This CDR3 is CASSPRGSGFGTEAFF. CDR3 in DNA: TGTGCCAGCAGCCCCCGGGGGTCGGGGTTCGGAACTGAAGCTTTCTTT. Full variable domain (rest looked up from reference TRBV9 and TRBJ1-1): DSGVTQTPKHLITATGQRVTLRCSPRSGDLSVYWYQQSLDQGLQFLIQYYNGEERAKGNILERFSAQQFPDLHSELNLSSLELGDSALYFCASSPRGSGFGTEAFFGQGTRLTVV.

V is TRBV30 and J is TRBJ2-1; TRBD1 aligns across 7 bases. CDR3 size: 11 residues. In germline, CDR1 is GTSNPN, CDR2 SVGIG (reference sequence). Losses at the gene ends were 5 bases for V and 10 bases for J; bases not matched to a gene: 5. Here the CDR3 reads CAWDRDREQFF. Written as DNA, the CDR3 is TGTGCCTGGGACCGGGACAGAGAGCAGTTCTTC.

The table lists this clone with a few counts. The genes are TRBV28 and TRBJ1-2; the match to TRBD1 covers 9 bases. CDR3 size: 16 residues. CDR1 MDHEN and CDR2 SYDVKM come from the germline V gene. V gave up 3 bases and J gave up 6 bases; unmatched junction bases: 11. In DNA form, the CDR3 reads TGTGCCAGCAGTTTGATCCTGCGGACAGGGGTCCATGGCTACACCTTC. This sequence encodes CASSLILRTGVHGYTF.